Listed below are T cell receptor beta chains from one sample, sequenced in a study of T cell changes during pregnancy in multiple sclerosis. Repertoires were generated with immunoSEQ multiplex PCR, while TCRdb's copy carries only in-frame clones and drops some. This sample has about 28,000 clones, with almost 90% found just once. This specimen was CD4+ T cells from peripheral blood mononuclear cells, taken in the first trimester of pregnancy. The source of these receptors is a female donor in good health, enrolled as a control in a pregnancy study. Both conserved end residues are part of each CDR3. D genes are given only for firm matches. Clone size is given for some rows only: seen once, a few or many times, or a class if the clone is expanded.

>TRBV7-2|TRBJ1-3|NA|NA
CASSLRQEYIVGNTIYF
TGTGCCAGCAGCCTAAGACAGGAATACATAGTTGGAAACACCATATATTTT
>TRBV7-3|TRBJ1-1|NA|NA
CASSLGANTEAFF
TGTGCCAGCAGCTTAGGGGCTAACACTGAAGCTTTCTTT
>TRBV5-4|TRBJ1-2|TRBD1|NA
CASSLRTGGGYGYTF
TGTGCCAGCAGCTTACGGACAGGGGGCGGATATGGCTACACCTTC
>TRBV6-5|TRBJ1-1|NA|NA
CASSDPVNTEAFF
TGTGCCAGCAGTGATCCGGTGAACACTGAAGCTTTCTTT
>TRBV9|TRBJ1-2|TRBD1|NA
CASSSDRESSGYTF
TGTGCCAGCAGTTCTGACAGGGAGTCTTCTGGCTACACCTTC
>TRBV30|TRBJ1-1|NA|NA
CAWSFGTLDTEAFF
TGTGCCTGGAGTTTCGGGACACTGGACACTGAAGCTTTCTTT
>TRBV11-3|TRBJ2-1|TRBD2|NA
CASTTAGGQGEQFF
TGTGCCAGCACCACAGCGGGGGGCCAGGGTGAGCAGTTCTTC
>TRBV6-5|TRBJ1-2|NA|NA
CASSSVADGYTF
TGTGCCAGCAGTTCGGTAGCGGATGGCTACACCTTC
>TRBV2|TRBJ2-7|NA|few
CASSAGEWYEQYF
TGTGCCAGCTCCGCAGGGGAGTGGTACGAGCAGTACTTC
>TRBV6-5|TRBJ2-4|NA|few
CASSYSRATIQYF
TGTGCCAGCAGTTACTCCAGGGCAACCATTCAGTACTTC
>TRBV7-9|TRBJ1-2|NA|NA
CASSFTTYGYTF
TGTGCCAGCAGCTTCACCACATATGGCTACACCTTC
>TRBV7-3|TRBJ2-2|TRBD2|NA
CASSLLTSGTGELFF
TGTGCCAGCAGCTTACTGACTAGCGGGACCGGGGAGCTGTTTTTT
>TRBV18|TRBJ2-5|TRBD1|NA
CASSPQPGQGWLETQYF
TGTGCCAGCTCACCTCAGCCGGGACAGGGGTGGTTGGAGACCCAGTACTTC
>TRBV29-1|TRBJ1-3|NA|NA
CSVGQNSGNTIYF
TGCAGCGTTGGACAGAACTCTGGAAACACCATATATTTT
>TRBV7-9|TRBJ2-2|NA|NA
CASSLAAGVPGELFF
TGTGCCAGCAGCTTAGCCGCAGGGGTCCCCGGGGAGCTGTTTTTT
>TRBV11-3|TRBJ2-6|NA|NA
CASSLAQVGANVLTF
TGTGCCAGCAGCTTAGCACAGGTTGGGGCCAACGTCCTGACTTTC
>TRBV7-2|TRBJ2-3|NA|NA
CASSPLGGQTDTQYF
TGTGCCAGCAGCCCACTAGGAGGGCAGACAGATACGCAGTATTTT
>TRBV4-3|TRBJ1-2|TRBD1|NA
CASSLTGTGFYGYTF
TGCGCCAGCAGCCTTACCGGGACAGGGTTCTATGGCTACACCTTC
>TRBV15|TRBJ1-2|TRBD1|NA
CATSREGTGFGYTF
TGTGCCACCAGCAGGGAAGGGACAGGGTTTGGCTACACCTTC
>TRBV6-1|TRBJ1-2|NA|NA
CASSQGRGYGYTF
TGTGCCAGCAGTCAGGGGCGCGGGTATGGCTACACCTTC
>TRBV6-1|TRBJ2-7|TRBD1|NA
CASSDRTGQTYEQYF
TGTGCCAGCAGTGACCGGACAGGACAAACCTACGAGCAGTACTTC
>TRBV6-6|TRBJ1-2|NA|NA
CASSYWPGEDGYTF
TGTGCCAGCAGTTACTGGCCAGGGGAAGATGGCTACACCTTC
>TRBV30|TRBJ2-3|NA|NA
CAWSVGGGRVGNTQYF
TGTGCCTGGAGTGTAGGGGGGGGGCGGGTTGGAAATACGCAGTATTTT
>TRBV10-3|TRBJ2-3|TRBD2|NA
CAISGSNAGGTDTQYF
TGTGCCATCAGTGGGTCCAACGCGGGGGGTACAGATACGCAGTATTTT
>TRBV15|TRBJ1-2|TRBD1|NA
CATSEPGQLYGYTF
TGTGCCACCAGCGAACCGGGACAGCTCTATGGCTACACCTTC
>TRBV7-2|TRBJ2-7|NA|NA
CASSRSRAYEQYF
TGTGCCAGCAGCCGCTCCAGGGCCTACGAGCAGTACTTC
>TRBV18|TRBJ2-3|TRBD1|NA
CASERQGATDTQYF
TGTGCCAGCGAACGCCAGGGGGCAACAGATACGCAGTATTTT
>TRBV9|TRBJ2-7|NA|medium-sized
CASSVGSGVGYEQYF
TGTGCCAGCAGCGTCGGATCCGGGGTGGGCTACGAGCAGTACTTC
>TRBV29-1|TRBJ2-1|NA|NA
CSVAPAGGNEQFF
TGCAGCGTTGCCCCGGCAGGGGGGAATGAGCAGTTCTTC
>TRBV27|TRBJ2-5|NA|NA
CASSLAGIRETQYF
TGTGCCAGCAGTTTAGCAGGTATCCGGGAGACCCAGTACTTC
>TRBV13|TRBJ1-2|TRBD1|NA
CASSFLARGVNYGYTF
TGTGCCAGCAGCTTCCTAGCCAGGGGGGTTAACTATGGCTACACCTTC
>TRBV6-5|TRBJ1-1|NA|few
CASNSDGDTEAFF
TGTGCCAGCAACTCTGACGGGGACACTGAAGCTTTCTTT
>TRBV7-8|TRBJ2-7|TRBD1|NA
CASSLVIGDRGEQYF
TGTGCCAGCAGCTTAGTCATAGGAGACAGGGGCGAGCAGTACTTC
>TRBV18|TRBJ2-2|NA|NA
CASSPQGTNTGELFF
TGTGCCAGCTCACCTCAGGGCACGAACACCGGGGAGCTGTTTTTT
>TRBV7-2|TRBJ1-4|NA|NA
CASSLTGSNEKLFF
TGTGCCAGCAGCTTAACAGGATCTAATGAAAAACTGTTTTTT
>TRBV2|TRBJ2-3|TRBD2|NA
CASSLGGGVRSTDTQYF
TGTGCCAGCAGTCTGGGCGGGGGGGTACGCAGCACAGATACGCAGTATTTT
>TRBV30|TRBJ1-3|TRBD1|NA
CAWSGLQGHSGNTIYF
TGTGCCTGGAGTGGCCTACAGGGGCACTCTGGAAACACCATATATTTT
>TRBV9|TRBJ1-2|NA|NA
CASSVDSNYGYTF
TGTGCCAGCAGCGTCGACAGTAACTATGGCTACACCTTC
>TRBV18|TRBJ2-2|TRBD2|NA
CASSPRASGDTGELFF
TGTGCCAGCTCACCACGGGCTAGCGGGGACACCGGGGAGCTGTTTTTT
>TRBV30|TRBJ1-6|NA|NA
CAWKQGPNSPLHF
TGTGCCTGGAAACAGGGTCCTAATTCACCCCTCCACTTT
>TRBV15|TRBJ1-4|TRBD1|once
CATSRDRGTGDEKLFF
TGTGCCACCAGCAGAGATCGTGGGACAGGGGATGAAAAACTGTTTTTT
>TRBV5-4|TRBJ1-6|NA|NA
CASSFWTDSPLHF
TGTGCCAGCAGCTTTTGGACAGACTCACCCCTCCACTTT